The 11 T cell receptor beta chains given below trace back to one sample, sequenced in a study of blood T cell repertoires in COVID-19. TCRdb keeps only in-frame clones here, not all; method: immunoSEQ multiplex PCR. The data hold 100,000 or so clones, with 85% observed a single time. The source material was peripheral blood. These TCRs come from a woman in her seventies with active or convalescent COVID-19.

V gene TRBV2 combines with J gene TRBJ1-5, with 7 bases that match TRBD1. Germline trimming cut 6 bases from V and 3 bases from J; bases unmatched to any gene: 8. This CDR3 has 15 residues. Germline lookup yields CDR1 SNHLY and CDR2 FYNNEI. CDR3 sequence: CASRKGTANNQPQHF. In DNA, the CDR3 is TGTGCCAGCAGAAAGGGGACAGCCAACAATCAGCCCCAGCATTTT.

The genes are TRBV6-2 or TRBV6-3 and TRBJ1-6; 7 bases agree with TRBD1. CDR1 is MNHEY, CDR2 SVGEGT, per germline. The CDR3 contains 16 residues. V shed 7 bases and J 10 bases; nucleotides not matched to a gene: 16. The CDR3 here is CASTPLRTGDGSPLHF. The CDR3 DNA sequence: TGTGCCAGCACCCCACTGAGGACAGGCGATGGCTCACCCCTCCACTTT.

V usage is TRBV6-2 or TRBV6-3 and J usage is TRBJ2-5; 9 bases match TRBD2. Germline V lookup: CDR1 MNHEY, CDR2 SVGEGT. CDR3 length equals 16 residues. The J segment lost 0 bases and the V segment lost 8 bases, leaving 10 bases of the junction unmatched. The CDR3 protein is CASGPDAGGYQETQYF. In DNA form, the CDR3 reads TGTGCCAGCGGCCCCGATGCGGGGGGGTACCAAGAGACCCAGTACTTC.

In the case of this clone: One end of the junction varies from germline; a read error may be responsible. J is TRBJ1-6 and V is TRBV11-2; D possibly corresponds to TRBD1 (5 bases). The CDR3 covers 13 residues. CDR1 and CDR2 (germline): SGHAT, FQNNGV. CDR3 DNA sequence: TGTGCCAGCAGCCCAGCAGGGAATTCACTCCTCCACTTT. It yields the protein CASSPAGNSLLHF.

J is TRBJ1-2 and V is TRBV29-1, with 7 bases aligning to TRBD1. V trimming: 5 bases; J trimming: 5 bases; junction bases outside the gene matches: 8. The germline V gene has CDR1 SQVTM and CDR2 ANQGSEA. This CDR3 has 13 residues. In DNA, the CDR3 is TGCAGCGTTTGGACAGGAGGGGAATATGGCTACACCTTC. This gives the protein CSVWTGGEYGYTF.

The V and J genes are TRBV5-1 and TRBJ2-7; 14 positions agree with TRBD2. The CDR3 loop spans 15 amino acids. Germline assignment: CDR1 SGHRS and CDR2 YFSETQ. V lost 3 bases to trimming and J lost 6 bases; unmatched junction nucleotides: 5. For the CDR3, the DNA is TGCGCCAGCAGCTCGACTAGCGGGGGGGCAACCGAGCAGTACTTC. Protein product: CASSSTSGGATEQYF.

The chain has TRBV11-2 and TRBJ2-5, with D perhaps matching TRBD2 (7 bases). V lost 5 bases to trimming and J lost 1 base, with 20 bases between them. Germline V gene lookup returns CDR1 SGHAT and CDR2 FQNNGV. The CDR3 is 17 amino acids. The CDR3, as DNA: TGTGCCAGCAGCCGCCGGGTCGTGGGGGGGGCCCAAGAGACCCAGTACTTC. Translating gives CASSRRVVGGAQETQYF.

This clone was observed a handful of times. The rearrangement joins TRBV12-3 or TRBV12-4 to TRBJ1-2, with 8 bases matching TRBD1. This CDR3 has 13 amino acids. The V segment lost 6 bases and the J segment 6 bases; nucleotides outside the gene matches: 6. CDR3 nucleotide sequence: TGTGCCAGCAGACCCGGACAGGGTCATGGCTACACCTTC. Protein: CASRPGQGHGYTF.

This clone has more than one count but fewer than ten. The V and J genes are TRBV7-2 and TRBJ2-2; D is possibly TRBD1 (6 bases). The CDR3 contains 15 residues. Trimming took off 4 bases at V and 1 base at J, with 10 bases between the two ends. In germline, CDR1 is SGHTA, CDR2 FQGNSA. The CDR3 protein is CASSSPRGNTGELFF. The CDR3 DNA follows: TGTGCCAGCAGCTCACCCAGGGGGAACACCGGGGAGCTGTTTTTT.

A word on this clone: In the same sample, other DNA sequences code for this CDR3. This rearrangement joins TRBV30 to TRBJ2-3, with 10 bases matching TRBD1. Per the germline V gene, CDR1 is GTSNPN and CDR2 is SVGIG (reference sequence). This CDR3 comprises 14 residues. V dropped 1 base and J dropped 3; count of bases not matched to a gene: 1. CDR3 sequence reads: CAWSGDRGTDTQYF. The CDR3 nucleotides are TGTGCCTGGAGTGGGGACAGGGGAACAGATACGCAGTATTTT.

This chain links TRBV7-9 with TRBJ2-3; TRBD2 agrees at 9 bases. The CDR3 covers 17 residues. Trimming at V came to 2 bases and at J to 4 bases, leaving 10 bases not matched to a gene. CDR1 is SEHNR, CDR2 FQNEAQ, per germline (reference sequence). The DNA of the CDR3 is TGTGCCAGCAGCTTAAATCGCGCGGGAGGGTGGGCAGATACGCAGTATTTT. It yields the protein CASSLNRAGGWADTQYF.